This T cell receptor (beta chain) emerged from a study of OX40 agonist ivuxolimab in advanced cancers. Study findings and constraints: Antigen targets of the expanded peripheral T cells went undetermined.

The V and J ends lost 6 bases and 4 bases respectively, with 15 bases between them. There are 15 residues in the CDR3. CDR1 and CDR2 from the germline V gene are LNHDA and SQIVND (reference sequence). Assay: immunoSEQ multiplex PCR; the TCRdb copy retains only in-frame clones and omits some. The sample has approximately 45,000 clones; roughly 90% are singletons. In regard to this clone: Its antigen is currently unknown.

Here the sequenced sample was CD4+ or CD8+ T cells sorted from blood, taken in a trial of the OX40 agonist ivuxolimab. This clonotype was sampled from an adult with an advanced solid tumor such as melanoma, head and neck, liver or kidney cancer. The chain recombines TRBV19 with TRBJ2-2; D remains unclear. The CDR3 is CASSPKGIITGELFF. The CDR3 DNA is TGTGCCAGTAGCCCTAAAGGGATTATCACCGGGGAGCTGTTTTTT.